The T cell receptor beta chain described here comes from a study of cytomegalovirus exposure and HLA in healthy donors. The wider study: Among the roughly 400 genotyped donors, around 85% were placed in the Caucasian-associated ancestry cluster.

There were likely unrecorded immune exposures, though donors were nominally healthy when sampled. 60 Vbeta and 13 Jbeta primers were used in PCR. Method: immunoSEQ multiplex PCR; TCRdb's copy keeps in-frame clones and lacks some. Found here are 150,000 to 200,000 clones, over 80% of them singletons; the top ten hold approximately 6.3%. Only a few counts were recorded for this clone. The CDR3 has 19 residues. CDR1 MGHRA and CDR2 YSYEKL come from the germline V gene. Deletions cut 0 bases from V and 2 bases from J, with 23 bases between. The sequenced sample consisted of PBMCs. This clonotype was sampled from a man aged 40-49 years in good health and CMV-seropositive. The chain carries TRBV4-1 and TRBJ2-7; tentatively, D is TRBD2 (5 bases). CDR3 protein: CASSQETPADPRTAYEQYF. In DNA form, the CDR3 reads TGCGCCAGCAGCCAAGAAACCCCAGCGGACCCTAGAACCGCCTACGAGCAGTACTTC.